The clone carrying this T cell receptor (beta chain) was observed many times. The sample originates from a study of T cells in Graves' hyperthyroidism and ophthalmopathy. Amplification of TCR beta CDR3 regions used RNA as the template. The TCR CDR3 was amplified in a first-round RT-PCR using the HTBI primer set. TCRdb re-analysed the multiplex PCR reads in MiXCR, keeping a single row per CDR3 protein. The data show more than 500,000 distinct CDR3 sequences, 16% seen once. This CDR3 has 14 residues. CDR1 and CDR2 from the germline V gene are DFQATT and SNEGSKA (reference sequence). The V end lost 2 bases, the J end lost 2 bases, and 11 bases lay between the germline ends.

The chain uses TRBV20-1 and TRBJ2-3; D may be TRBD1 (5 bases). Sample: blood. This TCR came from a woman aged 30 to 39 with Graves' ophthalmopathy. In DNA, the CDR3 is TGCAGTGCTAGATCAGGGTCAACCACAGATACGCAGTATTTT. The encoded protein is CSARSGSTTDTQYF.